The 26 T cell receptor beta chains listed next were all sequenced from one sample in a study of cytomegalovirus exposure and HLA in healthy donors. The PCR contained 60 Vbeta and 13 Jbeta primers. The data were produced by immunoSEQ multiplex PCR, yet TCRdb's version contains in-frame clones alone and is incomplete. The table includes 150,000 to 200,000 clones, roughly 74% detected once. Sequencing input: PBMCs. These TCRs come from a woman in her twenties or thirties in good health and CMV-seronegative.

The CDR3 DNA sequence: TGTGCCAGCAGCTTAGTTAGTAGCGGGAGTTACGAGCAGTACTTC. It yields the protein CASSLVSSGSYEQYF. The chain couples TRBV13 to TRBJ2-7; 9 nucleotides align to TRBD2. This CDR3 is built from 15 residues. V gave up 1 base and J gave up 4 bases; unmatched junction bases: 5. Germline V CDR1 and CDR2: PRHDT, FYEKMQ (reference sequence).

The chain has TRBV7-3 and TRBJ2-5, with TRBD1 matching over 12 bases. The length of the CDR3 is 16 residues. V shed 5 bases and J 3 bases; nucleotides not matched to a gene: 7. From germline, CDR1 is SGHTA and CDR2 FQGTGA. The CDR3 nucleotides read TGTGCCAGCAGCCAGGGACAGGGGGCCCCCGAAGAGACCCAGTACTTC. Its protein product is CASSQGQGAPEETQYF.

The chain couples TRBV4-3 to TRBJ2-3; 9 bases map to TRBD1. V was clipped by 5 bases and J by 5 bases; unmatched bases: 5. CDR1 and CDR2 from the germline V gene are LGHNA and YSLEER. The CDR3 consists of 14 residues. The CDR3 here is CASSIGQGIDTQYF. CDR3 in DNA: TGCGCCAGCAGCATAGGACAGGGGATAGATACGCAGTATTTT.

DNA of the CDR3: TGCAGCGTTGATCCGGGACAGGCTTCGGGCACTGAAGCTTTCTTT. As protein: CSVDPGQASGTEAFF. The genes are TRBV29-1 and TRBJ1-1; TRBD1 matches 8 bases. The length of the CDR3 is 15 residues. Germline loops: CDR1 SQVTM, CDR2 ANQGSEA. V lost 3 bases to trimming and J lost 4 bases; unmatched junction nucleotides: 10.

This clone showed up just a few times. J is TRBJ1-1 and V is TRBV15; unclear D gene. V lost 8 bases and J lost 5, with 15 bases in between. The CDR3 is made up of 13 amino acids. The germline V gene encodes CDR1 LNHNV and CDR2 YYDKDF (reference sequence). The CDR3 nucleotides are TGTGCCACCTCCTCCCGGTCCCCGACTGAAGCTTTCTTT. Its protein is CATSSRSPTEAFF.

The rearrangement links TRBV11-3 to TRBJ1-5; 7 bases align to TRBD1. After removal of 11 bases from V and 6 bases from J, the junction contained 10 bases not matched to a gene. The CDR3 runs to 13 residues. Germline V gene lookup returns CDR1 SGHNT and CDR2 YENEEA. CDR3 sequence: CAGNDRDGQPQHF. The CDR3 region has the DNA TGTGCCGGAAATGACAGGGACGGTCAGCCCCAGCATTTT. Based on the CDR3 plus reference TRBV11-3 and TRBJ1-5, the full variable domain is EAGVVQSPRYKIIEKKQPVAFWCNPISGHNTLYWYLQNLGQGPELLIRYENEEAVDDSQLPKDRFSAERLKGVDSTLKIQPAELGDSAVYLCAGNDRDGQPQHFGDGTRLSIL.

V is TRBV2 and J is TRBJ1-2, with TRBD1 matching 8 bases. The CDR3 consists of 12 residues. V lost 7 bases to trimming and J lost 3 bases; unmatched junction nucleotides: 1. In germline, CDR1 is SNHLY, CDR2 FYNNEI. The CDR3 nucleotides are TGTGCCAGCACAGGGGGCGACTATGGCTACACCTTC. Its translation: CASTGGDYGYTF.

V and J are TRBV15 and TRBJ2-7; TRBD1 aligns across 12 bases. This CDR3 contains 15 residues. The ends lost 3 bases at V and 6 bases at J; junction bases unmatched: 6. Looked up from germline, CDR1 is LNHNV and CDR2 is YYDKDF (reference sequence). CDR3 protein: CATSSPGTGGGEQYF. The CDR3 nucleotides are TGTGCCACCAGCAGCCCCGGGACAGGGGGCGGCGAGCAGTACTTC.

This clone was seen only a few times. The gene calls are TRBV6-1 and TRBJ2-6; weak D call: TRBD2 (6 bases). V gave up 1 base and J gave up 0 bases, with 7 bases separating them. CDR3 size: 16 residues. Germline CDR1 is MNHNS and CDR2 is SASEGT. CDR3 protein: CASSEEEGSGANVLTF. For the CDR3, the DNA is TGTGCCAGCAGTGAAGAGGAGGGCTCTGGGGCCAACGTCCTGACTTTC.

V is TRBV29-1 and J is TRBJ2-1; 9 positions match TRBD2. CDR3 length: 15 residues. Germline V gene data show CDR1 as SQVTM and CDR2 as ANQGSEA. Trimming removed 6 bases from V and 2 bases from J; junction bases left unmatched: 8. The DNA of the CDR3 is TGCAGCGTAAGGGTTAGCGGGAGAGCCTACAATGAGCAGTTCTTC. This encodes CSVRVSGRAYNEQFF.

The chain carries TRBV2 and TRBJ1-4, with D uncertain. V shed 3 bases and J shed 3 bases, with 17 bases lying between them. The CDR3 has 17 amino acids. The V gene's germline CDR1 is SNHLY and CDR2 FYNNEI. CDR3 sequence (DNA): TGTGCCAGCAGTGAGACAAGCACACCGAGACCTAATGAAAAACTGTTTTTT. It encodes CASSETSTPRPNEKLFF.

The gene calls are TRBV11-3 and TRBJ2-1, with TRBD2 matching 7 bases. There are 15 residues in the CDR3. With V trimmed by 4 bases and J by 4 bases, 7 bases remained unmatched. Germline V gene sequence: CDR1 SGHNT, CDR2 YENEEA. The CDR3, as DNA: TGTGCCAGCAGCTGGGGGGGAACGGGGTACAATGAGCAGTTCTTC. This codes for CASSWGGTGYNEQFF.

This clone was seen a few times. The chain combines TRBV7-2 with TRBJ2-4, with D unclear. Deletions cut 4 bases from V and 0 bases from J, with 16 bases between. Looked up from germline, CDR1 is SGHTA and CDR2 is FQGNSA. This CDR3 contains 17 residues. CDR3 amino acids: CASSSQLGSLAKNIQYF. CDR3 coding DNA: TGTGCCAGCAGCTCCCAGCTGGGCAGCTTAGCCAAAAACATTCAGTACTTC. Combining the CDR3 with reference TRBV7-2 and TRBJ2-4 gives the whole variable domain GAGVSQSPSNKVTEKGKDVELRCDPISGHTALYWYRQSLGQGLEFLIYFQGNSAPDKSGLPSDRFSAERTGGSVSTLTIQRTQQEDSAVYLCASSSQLGSLAKNIQYFGAGTRLSVL.

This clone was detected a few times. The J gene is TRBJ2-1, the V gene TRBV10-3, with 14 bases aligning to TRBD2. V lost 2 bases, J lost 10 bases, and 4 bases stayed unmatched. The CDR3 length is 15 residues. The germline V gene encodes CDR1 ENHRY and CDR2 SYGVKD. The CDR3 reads CAISEGLAGGQEQFF. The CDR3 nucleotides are TGTGCCATCAGTGAGGGACTAGCGGGGGGTCAGGAGCAGTTCTTC.

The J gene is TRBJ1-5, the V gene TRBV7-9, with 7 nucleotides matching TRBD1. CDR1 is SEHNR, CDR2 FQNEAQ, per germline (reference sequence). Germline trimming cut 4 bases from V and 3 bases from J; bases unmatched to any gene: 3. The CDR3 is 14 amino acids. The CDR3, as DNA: TGTGCCAGCAGCTCCGGACAGGTCAATCAGCCCCAGCATTTT. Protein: CASSSGQVNQPQHF.

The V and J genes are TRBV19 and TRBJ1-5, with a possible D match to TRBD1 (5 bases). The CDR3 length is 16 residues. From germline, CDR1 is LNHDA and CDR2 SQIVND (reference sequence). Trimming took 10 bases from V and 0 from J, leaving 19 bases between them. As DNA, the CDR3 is TGTGCCACGTCGACAGAACAGCCACATAGCAATCAGCCCCAGCATTTT. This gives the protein CATSTEQPHSNQPQHF.

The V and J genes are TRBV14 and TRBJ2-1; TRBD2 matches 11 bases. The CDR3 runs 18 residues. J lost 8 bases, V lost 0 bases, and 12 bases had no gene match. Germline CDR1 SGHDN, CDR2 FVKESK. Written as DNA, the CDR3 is TGTGCCAGCAGCCAAGATCTAGCTAGCGGGAGGCTGCCGGATGAGCAGTTCTTC. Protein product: CASSQDLASGRLPDEQFF. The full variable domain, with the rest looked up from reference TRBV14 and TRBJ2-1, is EAGVTQFPSHSVIEKGQTVTLRCDPISGHDNLYWYRRVMGKEIKFLLHFVKESKQDESGMPNNRFLAERTGGTYSTLKVQPAELEDSGVYFCASSQDLASGRLPDEQFFGPGTRLTVL.

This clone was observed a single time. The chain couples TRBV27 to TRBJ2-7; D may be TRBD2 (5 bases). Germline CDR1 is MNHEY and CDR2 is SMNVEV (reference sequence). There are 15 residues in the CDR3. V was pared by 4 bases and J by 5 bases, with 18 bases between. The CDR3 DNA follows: TGTGCCAGCAGTTCCCTCTGGGGAGTCCGGAACGAGCAGTACTTC. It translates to CASSSLWGVRNEQYF.

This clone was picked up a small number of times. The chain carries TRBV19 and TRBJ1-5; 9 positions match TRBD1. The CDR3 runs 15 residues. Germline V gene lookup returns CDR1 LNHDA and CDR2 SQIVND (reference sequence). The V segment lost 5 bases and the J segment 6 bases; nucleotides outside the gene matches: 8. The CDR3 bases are TGTGCCAGTAGTCTCACAGGGGGCTGGGCTCAGCCCCAGCATTTT. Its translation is CASSLTGGWAQPQHF.

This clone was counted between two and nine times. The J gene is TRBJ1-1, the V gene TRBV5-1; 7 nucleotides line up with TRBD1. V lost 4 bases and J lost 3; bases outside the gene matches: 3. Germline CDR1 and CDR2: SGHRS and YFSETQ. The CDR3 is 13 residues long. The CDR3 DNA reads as TGCGCCAGCAGCCCTGGACAGGACACTGAAGCTTTCTTT. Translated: CASSPGQDTEAFF.

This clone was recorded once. CDR3 amino acids: CASRQTGGAYGYTF. The CDR3 nucleotides are TGTGCCAGCAGACAGACAGGGGGCGCCTATGGCTACACCTTC. The chain employs TRBV27 and TRBJ1-2, with 10 bases matching TRBD1. V trimming: 6 bases; J trimming: 4 bases; junction bases outside the gene matches: 5. Germline loops: CDR1 MNHEY, CDR2 SMNVEV (reference sequence). The CDR3 runs 14 residues.

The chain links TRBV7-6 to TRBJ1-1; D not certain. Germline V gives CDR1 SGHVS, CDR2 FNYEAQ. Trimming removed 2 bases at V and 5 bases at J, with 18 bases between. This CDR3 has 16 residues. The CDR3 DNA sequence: TGTGCCAGCAGCTTAACCCCGGGGAGGGAAAGGACTGAAGCTTTCTTT. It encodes CASSLTPGRERTEAFF.

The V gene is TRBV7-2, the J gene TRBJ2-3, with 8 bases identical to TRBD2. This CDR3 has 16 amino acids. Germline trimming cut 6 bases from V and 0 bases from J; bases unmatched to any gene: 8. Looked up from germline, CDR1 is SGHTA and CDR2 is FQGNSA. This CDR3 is CASRSSGGGSTDTQYF. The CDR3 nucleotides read TGTGCCAGCAGATCCAGCGGGGGCGGAAGCACAGATACGCAGTATTTT.

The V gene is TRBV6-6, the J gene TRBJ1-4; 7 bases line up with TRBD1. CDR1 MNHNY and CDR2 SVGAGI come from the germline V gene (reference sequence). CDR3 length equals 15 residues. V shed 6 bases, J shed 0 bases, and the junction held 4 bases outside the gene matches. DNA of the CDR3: TGTGCCAGCAGACCAGGGACAGCAACTAATGAAAAACTGTTTTTT. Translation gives CASRPGTATNEKLFF.

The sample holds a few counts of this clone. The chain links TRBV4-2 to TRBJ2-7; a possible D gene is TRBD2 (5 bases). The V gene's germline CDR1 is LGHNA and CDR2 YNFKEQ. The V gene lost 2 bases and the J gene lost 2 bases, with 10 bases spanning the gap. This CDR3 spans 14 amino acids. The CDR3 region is CASSQPGSAYEQYF. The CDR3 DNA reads TGTGCCAGCAGCCAACCGGGGTCGGCCTACGAGCAGTACTTC.

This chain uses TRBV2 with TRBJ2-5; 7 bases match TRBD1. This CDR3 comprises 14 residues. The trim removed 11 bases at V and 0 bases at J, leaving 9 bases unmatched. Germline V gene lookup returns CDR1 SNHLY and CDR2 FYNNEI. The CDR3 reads CAGTRDRYQETQYF. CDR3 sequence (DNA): TGTGCCGGCACGAGGGACAGATACCAAGAGACCCAGTACTTC. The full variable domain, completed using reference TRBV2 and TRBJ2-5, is EPEVTQTPSHQVTQMGQEVILRCVPISNHLYFYWYRQILGQKVEFLVSFYNNEISEKSEIFDDQFSVERPDGSNFTLKIRSTKLEDSAMYFCAGTRDRYQETQYFGPGTRLLVL.